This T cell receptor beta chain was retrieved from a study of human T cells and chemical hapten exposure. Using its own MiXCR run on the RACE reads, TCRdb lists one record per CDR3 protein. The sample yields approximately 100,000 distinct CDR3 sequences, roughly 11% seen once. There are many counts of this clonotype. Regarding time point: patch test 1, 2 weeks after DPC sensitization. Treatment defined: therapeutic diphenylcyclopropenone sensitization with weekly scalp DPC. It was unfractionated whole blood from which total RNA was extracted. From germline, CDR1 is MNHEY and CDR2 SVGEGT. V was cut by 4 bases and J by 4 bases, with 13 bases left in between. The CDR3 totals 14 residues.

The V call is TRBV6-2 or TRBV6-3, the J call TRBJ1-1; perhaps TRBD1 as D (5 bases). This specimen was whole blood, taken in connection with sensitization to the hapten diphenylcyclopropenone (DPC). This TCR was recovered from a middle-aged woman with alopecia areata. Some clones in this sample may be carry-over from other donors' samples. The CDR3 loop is CASSWTAQGTEAFF. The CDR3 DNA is TGTGCCAGCAGTTGGACGGCCCAGGGCACTGAAGCTTTCTTT.